The table lists the clone carrying this T cell receptor (beta chain) with a count of one. Its antigen remains unidentified. Primers: 60 V beta forward and 13 J beta reverse. Libraries were prepared by immunoSEQ multiplex PCR; TCRdb keeps only in-frame clonotypes and omits some of them. The profile shows roughly 68,000 clones, more than 75% of them singletons. These data are taken from a study of glioma-infiltrating T cells after dendritic cell vaccination. Study in general: Dendritic cell vaccination trial patients had either newly diagnosed or recurrent glioblastoma.

Study-wide findings and caveats: Higher TCR clonality did not directly relate to longer survival. Few patients contributed both blood and tumor specimens.

Per germline, CDR1 GTSNPN and CDR2 SVGIG (reference sequence). The CDR3 is made up of 13 amino acids. V lost 2 bases, J lost 11 bases, and 4 bases stayed unmatched. Sequenced here: blood, sampled before dendritic cell vaccination. J is TRBJ1-4 and V is TRBV30, with 11 bases lining up with TRBD1. The TCR originated in a human donor with glioblastoma. CDR3 sequence (DNA): TGTGCCTGGAGTCATAGGGACAGGGGGAAACTGTTTTTT. Encoded protein: CAWSHRDRGKLFF.